This T cell receptor (beta chain) was identified during a study of a mutant IDH1 vaccine in newly diagnosed glioma. Across the study: Treated patients comprised around 62% males and 37.5% females, mean age roughly 44 years.

The method was immunoSEQ multiplex PCR; TCRdb's version includes in-frame clones alone and lacks a portion of them. The sample yields about 59,000 clones, about nine tenths seen once. The time point is: baseline, week 1 (first vaccination visit). Treatment given: pre-vaccination baseline after standard-of-care therapy. This receptor was identified in a man aged 45-65 years with glioma. The starting material was PBMCs, obtained from a glioma patient treated with radiotherapy, temozolomide or both.

CDR3 protein: CSAMGQGGEQYF. The CDR3 DNA is TGCAGCGCCATGGGACAGGGGGGCGAGCAGTACTTC. The V and J genes are TRBV29-1 and TRBJ2-7, with TRBD1 identical over 11 bases. The germline CDR1 and CDR2 sequences are SQVTM and ANQGSEA. There are 12 residues in the CDR3. The trim removed 7 bases at V and 6 bases at J, leaving 5 bases unmatched.